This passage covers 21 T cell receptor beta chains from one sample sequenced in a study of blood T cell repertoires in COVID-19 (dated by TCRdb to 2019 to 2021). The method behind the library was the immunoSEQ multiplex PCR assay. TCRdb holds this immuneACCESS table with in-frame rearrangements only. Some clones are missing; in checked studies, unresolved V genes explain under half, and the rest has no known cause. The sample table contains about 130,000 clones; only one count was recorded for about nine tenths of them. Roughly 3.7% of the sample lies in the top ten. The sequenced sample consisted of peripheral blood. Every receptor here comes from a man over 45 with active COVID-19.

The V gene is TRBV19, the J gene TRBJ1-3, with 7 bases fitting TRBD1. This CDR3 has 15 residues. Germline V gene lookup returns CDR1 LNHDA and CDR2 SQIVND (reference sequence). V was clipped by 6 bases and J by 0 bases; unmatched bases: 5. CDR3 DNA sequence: TGTGCCAGTAGGCGGGGACAGTTCTCTGGAAACACCATATATTTT. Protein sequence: CASRRGQFSGNTIYF. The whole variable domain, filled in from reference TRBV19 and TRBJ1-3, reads DGGITQSPKYLFRKEGQNVTLSCEQNLNHDAMYWYRQDPGQGLRLIYYSQIVNDFQKGDIAEGYSVSREKKESFPLTVTSAQKNPTAFYLCASRRGQFSGNTIYFGEGSWLTVV.

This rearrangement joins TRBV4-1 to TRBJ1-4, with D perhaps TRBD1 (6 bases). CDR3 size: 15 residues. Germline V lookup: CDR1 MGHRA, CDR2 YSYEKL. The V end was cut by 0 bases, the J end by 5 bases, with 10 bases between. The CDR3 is CASSQERGWNEKLFF. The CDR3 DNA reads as TGCGCCAGCAGCCAAGAAAGGGGGTGGAATGAAAAACTGTTTTTT.

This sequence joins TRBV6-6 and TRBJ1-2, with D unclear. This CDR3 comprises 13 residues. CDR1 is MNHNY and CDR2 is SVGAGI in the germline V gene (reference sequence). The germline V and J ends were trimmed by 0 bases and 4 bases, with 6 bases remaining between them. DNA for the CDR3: TGTGCCAGCAGTTACTCTGTACTCTATGGCTACACCTTC. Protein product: CASSYSVLYGYTF.

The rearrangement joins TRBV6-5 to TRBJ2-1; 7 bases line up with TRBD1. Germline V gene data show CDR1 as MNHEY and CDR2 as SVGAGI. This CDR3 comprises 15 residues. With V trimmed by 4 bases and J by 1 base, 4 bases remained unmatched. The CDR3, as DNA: TGTGCCAGCAGTTCCTCGGGACAGTCCTACAATGAGCAGTTCTTC. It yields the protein CASSSSGQSYNEQFF.

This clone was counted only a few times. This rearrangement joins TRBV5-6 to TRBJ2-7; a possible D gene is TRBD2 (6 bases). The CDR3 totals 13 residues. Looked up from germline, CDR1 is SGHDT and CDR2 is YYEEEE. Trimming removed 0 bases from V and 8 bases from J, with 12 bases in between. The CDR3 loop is CASSLDRGKKQYF. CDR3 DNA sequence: TGTGCCAGCAGCTTGGATCGGGGGAAAAAGCAGTACTTC.

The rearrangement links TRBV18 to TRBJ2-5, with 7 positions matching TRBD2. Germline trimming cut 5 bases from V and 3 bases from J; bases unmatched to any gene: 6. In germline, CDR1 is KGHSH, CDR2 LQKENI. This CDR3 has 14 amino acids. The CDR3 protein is CASSFASGKETQYF. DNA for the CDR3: TGTGCCAGCTCATTCGCTAGCGGCAAAGAGACCCAGTACTTC.

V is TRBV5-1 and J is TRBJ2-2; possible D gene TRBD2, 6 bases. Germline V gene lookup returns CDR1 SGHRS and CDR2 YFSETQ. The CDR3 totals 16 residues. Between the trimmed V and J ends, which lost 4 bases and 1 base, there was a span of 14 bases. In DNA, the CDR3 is TGCGCCAGCAGCCACTCCGGGACTGGGAACACCGGGGAGCTGTTTTTT. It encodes CASSHSGTGNTGELFF. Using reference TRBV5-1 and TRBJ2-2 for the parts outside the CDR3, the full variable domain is KAGVTQTPRYLIKTRGQQVTLSCSPISGHRSVSWYQQTPGQGLQFLFEYFSETQRNKGNFPGRFSGRQFSNSRSEMNVSTLELGDSALYLCASSHSGTGNTGELFFGEGSRLTVL.

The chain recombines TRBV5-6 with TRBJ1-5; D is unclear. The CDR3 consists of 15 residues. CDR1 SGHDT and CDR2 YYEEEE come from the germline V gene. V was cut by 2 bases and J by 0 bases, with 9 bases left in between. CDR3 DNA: TGTGCCAGCAGCTTCCGGGGTTATAGCAATCAGCCCCAGCATTTT. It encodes CASSFRGYSNQPQHF.

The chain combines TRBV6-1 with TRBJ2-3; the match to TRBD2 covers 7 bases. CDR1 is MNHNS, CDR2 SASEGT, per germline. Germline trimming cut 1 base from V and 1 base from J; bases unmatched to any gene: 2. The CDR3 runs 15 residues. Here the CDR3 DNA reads TGTGCCAGCAGTGAAGGAAGCGGGGGCACAGATACGCAGTATTTT. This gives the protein CASSEGSGGTDTQYF.

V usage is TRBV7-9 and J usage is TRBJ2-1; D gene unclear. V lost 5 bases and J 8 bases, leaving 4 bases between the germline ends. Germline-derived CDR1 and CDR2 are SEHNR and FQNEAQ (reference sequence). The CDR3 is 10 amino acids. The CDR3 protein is CASSPDEQFF. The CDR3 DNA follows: TGTGCCAGCAGCCCCGATGAGCAGTTCTTC.

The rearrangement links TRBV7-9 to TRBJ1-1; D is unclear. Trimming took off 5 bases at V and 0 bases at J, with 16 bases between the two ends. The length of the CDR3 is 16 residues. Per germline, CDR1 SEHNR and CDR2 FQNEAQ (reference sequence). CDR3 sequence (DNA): TGTGCCAGCAGCCCACGGGATCTCGTCATGAACACTGAAGCTTTCTTT. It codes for CASSPRDLVMNTEAFF.

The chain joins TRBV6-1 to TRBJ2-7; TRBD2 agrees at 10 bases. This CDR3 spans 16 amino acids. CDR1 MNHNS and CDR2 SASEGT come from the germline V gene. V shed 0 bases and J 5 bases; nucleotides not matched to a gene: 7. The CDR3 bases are TGTGCCAGCAGTGAAGCGCTCAGCGGGAGGGGTGACGAGCAGTACGTC. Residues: CASSEALSGRGDEQYV.

CDR3 amino acids: CAISESAGQGYEQYF. The CDR3 nucleotides are TGTGCCATCAGTGAGTCAGCGGGACAGGGTTACGAGCAGTACTTC. The chain employs TRBV10-3 and TRBJ2-7; TRBD1 matches 9 bases. J lost 4 bases, V lost 0 bases, and 4 bases had no gene match. The CDR3 extends over 15 amino acids. Germline-derived CDR1 and CDR2 are ENHRY and SYGVKD.

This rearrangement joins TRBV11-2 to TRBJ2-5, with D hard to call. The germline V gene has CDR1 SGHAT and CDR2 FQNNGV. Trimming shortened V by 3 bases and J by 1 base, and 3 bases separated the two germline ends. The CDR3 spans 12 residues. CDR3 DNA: TGTGCCAGCAGCTTCCTCCAAGAGACCCAGTACTTC. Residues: CASSFLQETQYF.

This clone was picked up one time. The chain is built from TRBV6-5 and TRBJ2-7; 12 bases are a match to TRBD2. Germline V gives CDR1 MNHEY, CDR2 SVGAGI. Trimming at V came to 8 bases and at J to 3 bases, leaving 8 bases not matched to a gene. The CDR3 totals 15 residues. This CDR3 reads CASEFGLAGNYEQYV. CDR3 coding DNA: TGTGCCAGCGAATTCGGACTAGCGGGAAACTACGAGCAGTACGTC.

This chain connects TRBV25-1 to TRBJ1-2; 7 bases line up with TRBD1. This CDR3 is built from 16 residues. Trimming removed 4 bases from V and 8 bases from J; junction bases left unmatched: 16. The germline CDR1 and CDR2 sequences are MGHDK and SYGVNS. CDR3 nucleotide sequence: TGTGCCAGCAGTGCCACCGGTTCTAAGGGGGCGTGGGGCTACACCTTC. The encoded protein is CASSATGSKGAWGYTF.

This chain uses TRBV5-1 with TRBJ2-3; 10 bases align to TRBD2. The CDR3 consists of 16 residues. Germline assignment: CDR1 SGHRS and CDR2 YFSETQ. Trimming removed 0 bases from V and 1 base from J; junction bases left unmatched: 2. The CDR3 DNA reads TGCGCCAGCAGCTTGGTTGGGACTAGCGGCACAGATACGCAGTATTTT. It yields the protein CASSLVGTSGTDTQYF. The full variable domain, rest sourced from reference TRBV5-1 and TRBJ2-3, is KAGVTQTPRYLIKTRGQQVTLSCSPISGHRSVSWYQQTPGQGLQFLFEYFSETQRNKGNFPGRFSGRQFSNSRSEMNVSTLELGDSALYLCASSLVGTSGTDTQYFGPGTRLTVL.

The CDR3 is CASSFTGGGVAGELFF. The DNA of the CDR3 is TGTGCCAGCAGTTTCACAGGGGGCGGGGTAGCCGGGGAGCTGTTTTTT. The chain is built from TRBV2 and TRBJ2-2; TRBD1 matches at 9 bases. Trimming removed 5 bases from V and 6 bases from J; junction bases left unmatched: 10. Germline loops: CDR1 SNHLY, CDR2 FYNNEI. The CDR3 is 16 amino acids. The entire variable domain, with the rest obtained from reference TRBV2 and TRBJ2-2, is as follows: EPEVTQTPSHQVTQMGQEVILRCVPISNHLYFYWYRQILGQKVEFLVSFYNNEISEKSEIFDDQFSVERPDGSNFTLKIRSTKLEDSAMYFCASSFTGGGVAGELFFGEGSRLTVL.

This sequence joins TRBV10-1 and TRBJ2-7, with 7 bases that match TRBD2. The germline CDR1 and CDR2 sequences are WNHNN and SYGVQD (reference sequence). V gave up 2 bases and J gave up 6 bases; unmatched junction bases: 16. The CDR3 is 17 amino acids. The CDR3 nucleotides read TGCGCCAGCAGTGAGGCTCGTGTGAGCGGGACCTCCCGCGAGCAGTACGTC. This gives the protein CASSEARVSGTSREQYV.

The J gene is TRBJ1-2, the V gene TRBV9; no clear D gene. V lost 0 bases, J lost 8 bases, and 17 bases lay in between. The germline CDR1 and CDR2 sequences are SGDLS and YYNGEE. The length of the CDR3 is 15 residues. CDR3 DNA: TGTGCCAGCAGCGTAGAGGCCAAAACTATCCAGGGCTACACCTTC. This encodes CASSVEAKTIQGYTF.

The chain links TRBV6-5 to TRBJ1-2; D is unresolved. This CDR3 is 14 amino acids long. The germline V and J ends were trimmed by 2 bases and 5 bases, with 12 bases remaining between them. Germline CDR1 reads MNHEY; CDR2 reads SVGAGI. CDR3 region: CASSYKQEVYGYTF. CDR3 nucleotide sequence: TGTGCCAGCAGTTACAAGCAGGAGGTTTATGGCTACACCTTC.